What follows is one T cell receptor beta chain and its context. This entry belongs to a study of T-cell memory formation after mild COVID-19. Trimming removed 3 bases from V and 7 bases from J, with 10 bases in between. The length of the CDR3 is 13 residues. Looked up from germline, CDR1 is MNHEY and CDR2 is SMNVEV (reference sequence). TCRdb recomputed calls from the 5' RACE reads with MiXCR, one row per CDR3 protein. Here the sample spans approximately 250,000 distinct CDR3 sequences, 15% to 20% being singletons. The chain joins TRBV27 to TRBJ1-3; the D gene is possibly TRBD1 (5 bases). The TCR originated in a man aged 18 to 29 who had mild COVID-19 (a few samples of this study predate the infection). Cell type and time point are not known. The material sequenced was PBMCs or a T cell subset sorted from them (not recorded which). The CDR3 DNA is TGTGCCAGCAGTTTGTCAGGGTCTAACACCATATATTTT. Its protein product is CASSLSGSNTIYF.